One and the same sample provided the 30 T cell receptor beta chains below, sequenced in a study of T cell responses to AZD1222 COVID-19 vaccine. Produced via immunoSEQ multiplex PCR; TCRdb's table is partial and in-frame only. The sample includes 130,000 to 150,000 clones, roughly 93% seen only once; the top ten take 9% to 15%. Sequencing used peripheral blood, obtained after recovery from COVID-19. The receptors were sampled from an adult who had recovered from COVID-19.

This clone was recorded once. The chain uses TRBV7-9 and TRBJ2-1; 11 bases align to TRBD2. The CDR3 covers 15 residues. Trimming at V came to 3 bases and at J to 5 bases, leaving 3 bases not matched to a gene. The V gene's germline CDR1 is SEHNR and CDR2 FQNEAQ (reference sequence). CDR3 loop: CASSLGLAVNNEQFF. The CDR3 region has the DNA TGTGCCAGCAGCTTGGGACTAGCGGTAAACAATGAGCAGTTCTTC.

The gene calls are TRBV11-2 and TRBJ2-7, with 10 positions matching TRBD2. This CDR3 comprises 15 residues. CDR1 and CDR2 (germline): SGHAT, FQNNGV. With V trimmed by 2 bases and J by 2 bases, 3 bases remained unmatched. The CDR3 here is CASSLSSGSPYEQYF. The CDR3 coding sequence is TGTGCCAGCAGCTTATCTAGCGGGAGCCCCTACGAGCAGTACTTC.

The CDR3 loop is CASSLAKGQGYTF. The CDR3 DNA reads as TGTGCCAGCAGCTTGGCGAAGGGGCAGGGCTACACCTTC. This sequence joins TRBV5-4 and TRBJ1-2; a possible D gene is TRBD1 (5 bases). CDR1 and CDR2 from the germline V gene are SGHNT and YYREEE (reference sequence). V was clipped by 0 bases and J by 8 bases, with 11 bases between them. The CDR3 is made up of 13 amino acids.

V gene TRBV27 combines with J gene TRBJ1-1; D uncertain. Deletions cut 6 bases from V and 5 bases from J, with 7 bases between. The CDR3 runs 11 residues. Germline CDR1 MNHEY, CDR2 SMNVEV (reference sequence). Here the CDR3 DNA reads TGTGCCAGCAGCAGTGGGACTGAAGCTTTCTTT. Encoded protein: CASSSGTEAFF.

The V and J genes are TRBV10-3 and TRBJ1-4; the D is unclear. The CDR3 runs to 15 residues. Trimming left V 3 bases short and J 0 bases short, with 8 bases between. Germline assignment: CDR1 ENHRY and CDR2 SYGVKD. CDR3 sequence: CAISDKRTTNEKLFF. CDR3 DNA: TGTGCCATCAGTGACAAGAGAACAACTAATGAAAAACTGTTTTTT.

The chain recombines TRBV2 with TRBJ2-1, with D perhaps matching TRBD2 (5 bases). Trimming left V 8 bases short and J 2 bases short, with 13 bases between. There are 14 residues in the CDR3. Germline-derived CDR1 and CDR2 are SNHLY and FYNNEI. The CDR3 coding sequence is TGTGCCAGCGCGGTGACTACGACCTACAATGAGCAGTTCTTC. It specifies CASAVTTTYNEQFF.

The chain links TRBV18 to TRBJ2-6; 7 bases line up with TRBD1. Germline trimming cut 2 bases from V and 0 bases from J; bases unmatched to any gene: 10. The CDR3 runs to 19 residues. Germline CDR1 is KGHSH and CDR2 is LQKENI. The DNA of the CDR3 is TGTGCCAGCTCACCAGAGTCCGGGACAGCGATCTCTGGGGCCAACGTCCTGACTTTC. This codes for CASSPESGTAISGANVLTF.

This chain joins TRBV7-6 and TRBJ1-1; TRBD1 aligns across 7 bases. This CDR3 spans 12 amino acids. Germline assignment: CDR1 SGHVS and CDR2 FNYEAQ. With 5 bases clipped from V and 3 bases from J, the junction kept 0 bases outside the gene matches. CDR3 sequence reads: CASSQGDTEAFF. The CDR3 DNA reads TGTGCCAGCAGCCAGGGGGACACTGAAGCTTTCTTT.

This chain uses TRBV6-6 with TRBJ1-1, with 7 bases identical to TRBD1. The CDR3 runs to 14 residues. Germline V gene data show CDR1 as MNHNY and CDR2 as SVGAGI (reference sequence). Losses at the gene ends were 11 bases for V and 1 base for J; bases not matched to a gene: 10. This CDR3 reads CAGSLGTENTEAFF. CDR3 nucleotide sequence: TGTGCCGGGTCCCTGGGGACAGAGAACACTGAAGCTTTCTTT.

The J gene is TRBJ2-7, the V gene TRBV10-1, with TRBD1 matching over 8 bases. The CDR3 covers 15 residues. With 5 bases clipped from V and 1 base from J, the junction kept 7 bases outside the gene matches. Germline V lookup: CDR1 WNHNN, CDR2 SYGVQD (reference sequence). The CDR3 spells CASSLSTGGSYEQYF. In nucleotides, the CDR3 is TGCGCCAGCAGTCTCTCCACAGGGGGATCCTACGAGCAGTACTTC.

V gene TRBV29-1 combines with J gene TRBJ2-5; TRBD2 matches at 14 bases. Trimming at V came to 1 base and at J to 2 bases, leaving 3 bases not matched to a gene. The CDR3 runs to 16 residues. Germline V gene sequence: CDR1 SQVTM, CDR2 ANQGSEA. CDR3 region: CSVEGGTSGRQETQYF. CDR3 bases: TGCAGCGTTGAAGGCGGGACTAGCGGGAGACAAGAGACCCAGTACTTC.

V is TRBV11-2 and J is TRBJ2-7; no clear D. The V end was cut by 2 bases, the J end by 3 bases, with 8 bases between. The germline CDR1 and CDR2 sequences are SGHAT and FQNNGV. The CDR3 has 13 amino acids. The DNA for the CDR3 is TGTGCCAGCAGCTTATGGAGCCTCTACGAGCAGTACTTC. This sequence encodes CASSLWSLYEQYF. Using reference TRBV11-2 and TRBJ2-7 for the parts outside the CDR3, the full variable domain is EAGVAQSPRYKIIEKRQSVAFWCNPISGHATLYWYQQILGQGPKLLIQFQNNGVVDDSQLPKDRFSAERLKGVDSTLKIQPAKLEDSAVYLCASSLWSLYEQYFGPGTRLTVT.

The chain carries TRBV27 and TRBJ2-3, with D maybe TRBD2 (5 bases). The germline V and J ends were trimmed by 2 bases and 5 bases, with 11 bases remaining between them. This CDR3 has 14 amino acids. Per germline, CDR1 MNHEY and CDR2 SMNVEV (reference sequence). The CDR3 bases are TGTGCCAGCAGTTTAGGGATTGGGAGAGATACGCAGTATTTT. Translation: CASSLGIGRDTQYF.

The rearrangement uses TRBV28 and TRBJ2-7, with TRBD2 identical over 13 bases. The germline gives CDR1 MDHEN, CDR2 SYDVKM. This CDR3 is 15 amino acids long. V gave up 4 bases and J gave up 5 bases; unmatched junction bases: 5. This chain's CDR3 is CASSSWTSGSNEQYF. For the CDR3, the DNA is TGTGCCAGCAGTTCCTGGACTAGCGGGAGCAACGAGCAGTACTTC.

The chain employs TRBV5-1 and TRBJ2-3; D ambiguous. CDR3 length: 13 residues. V shed 0 bases and J shed 5 bases, with 7 bases lying between them. CDR1 and CDR2 from the germline V gene are SGHRS and YFSETQ. Here the CDR3 DNA reads TGCGCCAGCAGCTTGGAAGTGGGAGATACGCAGTATTTT. Translation gives CASSLEVGDTQYF.

The chain couples TRBV5-1 to TRBJ1-2; D uncertain. The CDR3 spans 13 residues. Germline V gene data show CDR1 as SGHRS and CDR2 as YFSETQ. Trimming pared 4 bases from V and 2 bases from J, leaving 9 bases between. The CDR3 region is CASSQGLNYGYTF. The CDR3 DNA reads TGCGCCAGCAGCCAAGGCCTGAACTATGGCTACACCTTC.

This rearrangement joins TRBV2 to TRBJ1-4; no firm D call. Trimming took 1 base from V and 0 from J, leaving 6 bases between them. The germline gives CDR1 SNHLY, CDR2 FYNNEI. This CDR3 has 15 amino acids. Here the CDR3 reads CASSEGGATNEKLFF. CDR3 bases: TGTGCCAGCAGTGAAGGAGGAGCAACTAATGAAAAACTGTTTTTT.

This rearrangement joins TRBV3-1 (or the pseudogene TRBV3-2) to TRBJ2-1, with 10 bases that match TRBD2. The germline V gene encodes CDR1 LGHDT and CDR2 YNNKEL (reference sequence). This CDR3 is 15 amino acids long. V gave up 6 bases and J gave up 8 bases; unmatched junction bases: 10. CDR3 sequence reads: CASRWTAGGIDEQFF. Here the CDR3 DNA reads TGTGCCAGCAGATGGACAGCGGGAGGGATTGATGAGCAGTTCTTC.

This clone has a single count. V usage is TRBV28 and J usage is TRBJ2-7, with D possibly matching TRBD2 (6 bases). This CDR3 has 14 amino acids. Between the trimmed V and J ends, which lost 2 bases and 2 bases, there was a span of 10 bases. From germline, CDR1 is MDHEN and CDR2 SYDVKM. The CDR3 spells CASSLTREAYEQYF. CDR3 sequence (DNA): TGTGCCAGCAGTTTAACCAGGGAGGCCTACGAGCAGTACTTC.

The V call is TRBV29-1, the J call TRBJ2-1; 12 nucleotides align to TRBD1. This CDR3 comprises 15 residues. The junction had 7 bases not matched to a gene; V was cut back by 7 bases and J by 3 bases. Germline V CDR1 and CDR2: SQVTM, ANQGSEA. CDR3 residues: CSASGTGGFYNEQFF. CDR3 in DNA: TGCAGCGCTTCCGGGACAGGGGGCTTCTACAATGAGCAGTTCTTC.

The V gene is TRBV7-6, the J gene TRBJ1-2; D gene ambiguous. The V gene lost 5 bases and the J gene lost 6 bases, with 13 bases spanning the gap. The CDR3 covers 13 residues. The germline CDR1 and CDR2 sequences are SGHVS and FNYEAQ. This CDR3 reads CASSPSLGNGYTF. CDR3 sequence (DNA): TGTGCCAGCAGCCCCTCTTTAGGGAATGGCTACACCTTC.

The chain joins TRBV25-1 to TRBJ2-1, with D perhaps being TRBD1 or TRBD2 (5 bases each). Germline V gene lookup returns CDR1 MGHDK and CDR2 SYGVNS. The length of the CDR3 is 11 residues. Trimming left V 7 bases short and J 7 bases short, with 8 bases between. The CDR3 is CASIEGNEQFF. CDR3 nucleotides: TGTGCCAGCATCGAGGGGAATGAGCAGTTCTTC.

This chain uses TRBV18 with TRBJ2-1; 8 bases agree with TRBD1. Germline V lookup: CDR1 KGHSH, CDR2 LQKENI. Trimming at V came to 3 bases and at J to 4 bases, leaving 5 bases not matched to a gene. The CDR3 has 15 residues. The CDR3 region is CASSPRDRIYNEQFF. Written as DNA, the CDR3 is TGTGCCAGCTCACCTCGGGACAGGATATACAATGAGCAGTTCTTC.

The rearrangement links TRBV20-1 to TRBJ1-2; no definite D call. The germline V gene encodes CDR1 DFQATT and CDR2 SNEGSKA (reference sequence). The CDR3 covers 8 residues. V lost 5 bases and J lost 6, with 1 base in between. CDR3 nucleotide sequence: TGCAGTGCTGATGGCTACACCTTC. Residues: CSADGYTF.

V gene TRBV7-2 combines with J gene TRBJ2-7, with TRBD1 as a possible D gene (5 bases). The V end was cut by 5 bases, the J end by 4 bases, with 12 bases between. Per the germline V gene, CDR1 is SGHTA and CDR2 is FQGNSA. The CDR3 has 13 amino acids. The CDR3 DNA sequence: TGTGCCAGCAGCCGTGAACCAGGGTACGAGCAGTACTTC. It codes for CASSREPGYEQYF.

The rearrangement joins TRBV18 to TRBJ2-3; 8 bases match TRBD2. Germline V gene data show CDR1 as KGHSH and CDR2 as LQKENI. The CDR3 has 13 amino acids. The trim removed 8 bases at V and 0 bases at J, leaving 1 base unmatched. CDR3 nucleotides: TGTGCCAGCGCGGGAGGAAGCACAGATACGCAGTATTTT. Residues: CASAGGSTDTQYF.

This chain uses TRBV6-5 with TRBJ1-2; D unclear. Per the germline V gene, CDR1 is MNHEY and CDR2 is SVGAGI. V was pared by 0 bases and J by 5 bases, with 10 bases between. CDR3 length equals 14 residues. Here the CDR3 reads CASSYSYGGYGYTF. The CDR3 DNA reads TGTGCCAGCAGTTACTCCTACGGAGGGTATGGCTACACCTTC.

The chain is built from TRBV2 and TRBJ2-1; D may correspond to TRBD1 or TRBD2 (5 bases each). The CDR3 length is 15 residues. Germline V CDR1 and CDR2: SNHLY, FYNNEI. Between the trimmed V and J ends, which lost 4 bases and 0 bases, there was a span of 10 bases. CDR3 sequence (DNA): TGTGCCAGCAGTGGGGGACCGAGCTCCTACAATGAGCAGTTCTTC. Translated, it gives CASSGGPSSYNEQFF.

This clone showed up just once. The CDR3 nucleotides read TGTGCCAGCAGTATGGTCCCCCCCGGGGAGCTGTTTTTT. Protein product: CASSMVPPGELFF. This sequence joins TRBV28 and TRBJ2-2; D unresolved. CDR1 is MDHEN and CDR2 is SYDVKM in the germline V gene. The CDR3 extends over 13 amino acids. Trimming cost V 5 bases and J 6 bases, with 10 bases left between them.

This sequence joins TRBV7-9 and TRBJ2-7; the D is unclear. CDR1 and CDR2 (germline): SEHNR, FQNEAQ (reference sequence). Trimming stripped 4 bases from V and 1 base from J, with 8 bases between. The length of the CDR3 is 13 residues. Here the CDR3 DNA reads TGTGCCAGCAGCTATAAAGGTTCCTACGAGCAGTACTTC. This codes for CASSYKGSYEQYF. The full variable domain, its missing parts supplied by reference TRBV7-9 and TRBJ2-7, is DTGVSQNPRHKITKRGQNVTFRCDPISEHNRLYWYRQTLGQGPEFLTYFQNEAQLEKSRLLSDRFSAERPKGSFSTLEIQRTEQGDSAMYLCASSYKGSYEQYFGPGTRLTVT.